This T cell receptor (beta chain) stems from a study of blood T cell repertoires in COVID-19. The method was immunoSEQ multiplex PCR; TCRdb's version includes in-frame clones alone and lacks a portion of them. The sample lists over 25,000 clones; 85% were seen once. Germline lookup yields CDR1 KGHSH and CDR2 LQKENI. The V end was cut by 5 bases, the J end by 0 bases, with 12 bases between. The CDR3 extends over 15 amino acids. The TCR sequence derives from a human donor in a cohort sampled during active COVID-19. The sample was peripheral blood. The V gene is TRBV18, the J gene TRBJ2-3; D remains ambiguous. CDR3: CASSTNRASTDTQYF. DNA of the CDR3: TGTGCCAGCTCAACAAACAGAGCTAGCACAGATACGCAGTATTTT.